Listed here is a single T cell receptor (beta chain). The V segment lost 0 bases and the J segment 4 bases; nucleotides outside the gene matches: 3. Germline CDR1 and CDR2: SGDLS and YYNGEE. This CDR3 has 16 amino acids. The data are from a study of blood T cell repertoires in COVID-19. Sequencing was performed with immunoSEQ multiplex PCR; in TCRdb, only in-frame clones are kept and a portion is missing. Of some 200,000 clones listed, 70% to 90% are singletons. The receptor comes from a woman between 70 and 85 years old with COVID-19, enrolled during active disease. The genes are TRBV9 and TRBJ2-1; 11 bases agree with TRBD2. What was sequenced was peripheral blood. The CDR3 here is CASSVEGLAAYNEQFF. CDR3 nucleotides: TGTGCCAGCAGCGTAGAGGGACTAGCGGCGTACAATGAGCAGTTCTTC.